These 9 T cell receptor beta chains originate from one sample sequenced in a study of T cell responses to AZD1222 COVID-19 vaccine. Using immunoSEQ multiplex PCR, the repertoire was profiled, and TCRdb retains in-frame clones only, with some absent. The repertoire holds over 100,000 clones, with 65% to 85% as singletons. This material consisted of peripheral blood, taken on day 0 of AZD1222 vaccination. The receptors shown here come from an adult in good health.

As regards this clone: Other DNA sequences in this sample translate to the same CDR3. The J gene is TRBJ2-5, the V gene TRBV28, with D perhaps TRBD2 (5 bases). V was cut by 6 bases and J by 2 bases, with 10 bases left in between. The CDR3 is made up of 13 amino acids. Germline V lookup: CDR1 MDHEN, CDR2 SYDVKM. CDR3 protein: CASSPGLQETQYF. The CDR3, as DNA: TGTGCCAGCAGCCCCGGACTGCAAGAGACCCAGTACTTC. Filled out from reference TRBV28 and TRBJ2-5, the complete variable domain reads DVKVTQSSRYLVKRTGEKVFLECVQDMDHENMFWYRQDPGLGLRLIYFSYDVKMKEKGDIPEGYSVSREKKERFSLILESASTNQTSMYLCASSPGLQETQYFGPGTRLLVL.

The chain has TRBV19 and TRBJ2-1; a weak D match, TRBD1 (5 bases). V lost 1 base to trimming and J lost 5 bases, with 18 bases between them. The length of the CDR3 is 17 residues. Germline lookup yields CDR1 LNHDA and CDR2 SQIVND (reference sequence). CDR3 nucleotides: TGTGCCAGTAGTATAGGGTGGCGGAAGGACACACACAATGAGCAGTTCTTC. Protein product: CASSIGWRKDTHNEQFF.

The rearrangement uses TRBV5-5 and TRBJ1-5; D is ambiguous. The V gene's germline CDR1 is SGHKS and CDR2 YYEKEE (reference sequence). This CDR3 contains 13 residues. V shed 0 bases and J shed 9 bases, with 10 bases lying between them. The CDR3 nucleotides are TGTGCCAGCAGCTTGGGCAGCGCCGGGCCCCAGCATTTT. Translation gives CASSLGSAGPQHF.

The chain has TRBV11-3 and TRBJ2-4; D uncertain. Trimming removed 4 bases from V and 0 bases from J, with 10 bases in between. The CDR3 length is 15 residues. The germline gives CDR1 SGHNT, CDR2 YENEEA. For the CDR3, the DNA is TGTGCCAGCAGCTCCCCGGGTCTAGCCAAAAACATTCAGTACTTC. The encoded protein is CASSSPGLAKNIQYF.

V and J are TRBV11-3 and TRBJ2-5; D gene unclear. CDR1 and CDR2 from the germline V gene are SGHNT and YENEEA. The CDR3 spans 15 residues. Between the trimmed V and J ends, which lost 1 base and 6 bases, there was a span of 15 bases. CDR3 sequence (DNA): TGTGCCAGCAGCTTAGGGGATTGGGGTGACAAGACCCAGTACTTC. Translation: CASSLGDWGDKTQYF. Looking up the rest from reference TRBV11-3 and TRBJ2-5 gives the full variable domain: EAGVVQSPRYKIIEKKQPVAFWCNPISGHNTLYWYLQNLGQGPELLIRYENEEAVDDSQLPKDRFSAERLKGVDSTLKIQPAELGDSAVYLCASSLGDWGDKTQYFGPGTRLLVL.

This chain joins TRBV7-9 and TRBJ1-1; maybe TRBD1 (5 bases). CDR1 and CDR2 (germline): SEHNR, FQNEAQ (reference sequence). Trimming cost V 7 bases and J 4 bases, with 13 bases left between them. CDR3 length: 13 residues. The CDR3 DNA follows: TGTGCCAGCACCACCGGTGGGGGCACTGAAGCTTTCTTT. This gives the protein CASTTGGGTEAFF.

V and J are TRBV30 and TRBJ1-4, with a tentative D call TRBD1 (6 bases). Between the trimmed V and J ends, which lost 8 bases and 6 bases, there was a span of 13 bases. The length of the CDR3 is 12 residues. Germline V CDR1 and CDR2: GTSNPN, SVGIG (reference sequence). The CDR3 loop reads CASRTGYEKLFF. The CDR3 nucleotides are TGTGCCAGCCGCACAGGGTATGAAAAACTGTTTTTT. Full variable domain (rest looked up from reference TRBV30 and TRBJ1-4): SQTIHQWPATLVQPVGSPLSLECTVEGTSNPNLYWYRQAAGRGLQLLFYSVGIGQISSEVPQNLSASRPQDRQFILSSKKLLLSDSGFYLCASRTGYEKLFFGSGTQLSVL.

This clone was picked up a small number of times. Within the sample, other DNA sequences also encode this same CDR3. The rearrangement links TRBV29-1 to TRBJ1-2; perhaps TRBD1 as D (5 bases). With 6 bases removed from V and 6 bases from J, the gap between germline ends came to 8 bases. This CDR3 is 10 amino acids long. Germline V gene sequence: CDR1 SQVTM, CDR2 ANQGSEA. The CDR3 is CSVGTDGYTF. In nucleotides, the CDR3 is TGCAGCGTGGGGACTGATGGCTACACCTTC.

The chain links TRBV10-3 to TRBJ1-3; no reliable D call. CDR3 size: 13 residues. Germline values: CDR1 ENHRY, CDR2 SYGVKD. The germline V and J ends were trimmed by 6 bases and 0 bases, with 6 bases remaining between them. The CDR3 DNA reads TGTGCCATCAGGGAAAGCTCTGGAAACACCATATATTTT. Protein product: CAIRESSGNTIYF.